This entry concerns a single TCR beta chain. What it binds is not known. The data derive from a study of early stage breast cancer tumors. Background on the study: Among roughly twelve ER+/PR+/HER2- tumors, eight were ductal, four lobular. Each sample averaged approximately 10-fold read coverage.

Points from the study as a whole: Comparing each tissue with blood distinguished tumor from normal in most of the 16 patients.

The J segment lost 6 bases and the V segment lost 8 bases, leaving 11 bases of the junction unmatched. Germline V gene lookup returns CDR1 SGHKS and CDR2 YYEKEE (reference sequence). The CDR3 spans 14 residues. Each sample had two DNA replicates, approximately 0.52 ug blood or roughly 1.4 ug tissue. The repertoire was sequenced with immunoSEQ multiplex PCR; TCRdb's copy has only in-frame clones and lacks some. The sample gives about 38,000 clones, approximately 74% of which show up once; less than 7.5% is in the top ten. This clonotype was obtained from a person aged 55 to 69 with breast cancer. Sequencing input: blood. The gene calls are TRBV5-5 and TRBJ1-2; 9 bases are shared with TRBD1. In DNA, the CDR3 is TGTGCCAGTACCTACCCCGGGACAGGGAATGGCTACACCTTC. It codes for CASTYPGTGNGYTF.